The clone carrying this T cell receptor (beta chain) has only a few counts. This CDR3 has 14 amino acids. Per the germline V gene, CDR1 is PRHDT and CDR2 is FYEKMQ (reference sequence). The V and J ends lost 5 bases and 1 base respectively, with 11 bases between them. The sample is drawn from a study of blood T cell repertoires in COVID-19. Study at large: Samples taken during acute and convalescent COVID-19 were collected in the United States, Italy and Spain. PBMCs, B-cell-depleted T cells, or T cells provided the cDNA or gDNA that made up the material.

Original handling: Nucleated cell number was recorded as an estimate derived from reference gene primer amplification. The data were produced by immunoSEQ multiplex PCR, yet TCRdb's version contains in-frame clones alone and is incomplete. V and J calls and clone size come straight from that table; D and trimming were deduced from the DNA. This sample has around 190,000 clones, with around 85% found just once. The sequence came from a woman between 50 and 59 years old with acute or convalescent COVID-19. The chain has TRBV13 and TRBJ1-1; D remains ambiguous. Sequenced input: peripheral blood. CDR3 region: CASSRETPNTEAFF. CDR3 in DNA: TGTGCCAGCAGCCGGGAAACGCCGAACACTGAAGCTTTCTTT. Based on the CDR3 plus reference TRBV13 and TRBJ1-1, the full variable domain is AAGVIQSPRHLIKEKRETATLKCYPIPRHDTVYWYQQGPGQDPQFLISFYEKMQSDKGSIPDRFSAQQFSDYHSELNMSSLELGDSALYFCASSRETPNTEAFFGQGTRLTVV.